The next 3 T cell receptor beta chains were all read from a single sample in a study of blood T cell repertoires in COVID-19 (dated by TCRdb to about 2020). Receptor amplification or capture employed the immunoSEQ multiplex PCR assay. Sourced from immuneACCESS, this table was stored by TCRdb with only in-frame sequences that have V and J called. A share of the clones is absent; for the studies checked, an unresolved V gene accounts for under half, and the remainder has no known explanation. The sample table records 300,000 to 350,000 clones; roughly 90% of these occur just once. Around 4.5% of the sample is in the top ten clones. Sequenced sample: PBMCs or T cells enriched from blood (not recorded which). The receptors stem from a woman aged 18-29 years with acute COVID-19.

The chain recombines TRBV24-1 with TRBJ1-2; D unclear. This CDR3 is built from 11 residues. Trimming removed 4 bases from V and 4 bases from J, with 3 bases in between. The germline V gene has CDR1 KGHDR and CDR2 SFDVKD. The CDR3 is CATSDSYGYTF. The CDR3, as DNA: TGTGCCACCAGTGACAGCTATGGCTACACCTTC.

V is TRBV29-1 and J is TRBJ1-1, with D unclear. Between the trimmed V and J ends, which lost 0 bases and 6 bases, there was a span of 8 bases. The CDR3 is 12 amino acids. Germline lookup yields CDR1 SQVTM and CDR2 ANQGSEA. CDR3 coding DNA: TGCAGCGTTGAAGATGGACTACCTGAAGCTTTCTTT. This encodes CSVEDGLPEAFF.

There are a few counts of this clone. The CDR3 loop is CASRSDRGLPNPGQYF. Here the CDR3 DNA reads TGTGCCAGCAGATCGGACAGGGGGCTCCCCAACCCAGGGCAGTACTTC. This chain uses TRBV28 with TRBJ2-7, with 11 bases matching TRBD1. Germline values: CDR1 MDHEN, CDR2 SYDVKM. V gave up 6 bases and J gave up 9 bases; unmatched junction bases: 16. The CDR3 spans 16 residues.